The T cell receptor beta chain under discussion was sequenced for a study of spatial heterogeneity in lung cancer. Study details: Correlation of TCR transcript counts in tumor regions with a T cell module score from matched bulk RNA-seq was strong.

Whole-study findings and limits: Tumoral mutation counts were tracked by counts of expanded intratumoral alpha and beta TCRs.

Many counts were recorded for this clonotype. The antigen remains undetermined. One entry per CDR3 protein, called by TCRdb with MiXCR from the 5' RACE reads. Here the sample spans about 100,000 distinct CDR3 sequences, 3.5% to 5% being singletons. Time point specified: sample taken at primary tumor resection. The donors, around 72 patients with untreated early-stage non-small cell lung cancer, provided the samples. Sequencing of whole RNA from tumor, nontumor lung or frozen PBMC involved no sorting. The CDR3 consists of 13 residues. V gave up 7 bases and J gave up 3 bases, with 12 bases separating them. The germline CDR1 and CDR2 sequences are ENHRY and SYGVKD.

This sequence joins TRBV10-3 and TRBJ1-1, with TRBD1 as a possible D gene (5 bases). Here the sequenced sample was lung tumor tissue, taken at surgery. The clonotype originates from a male donor with early-stage non-small cell lung cancer. CDR3 protein: CAINPGSHTEAFF. Here the CDR3 DNA reads TGTGCCATCAACCCAGGGAGTCACACTGAAGCTTTCTTT.